The 21 T cell receptor beta chains below were found in one sample sequenced in a study of T cells in Graves' hyperthyroidism and ophthalmopathy. The investigators amplified TCR beta CDR3 regions from RNA transcripts. TCR CDR3 underwent first-round RT-PCR with the HTBI primer set. From the multiplex PCR reads, TCRdb called clonotypes with MiXCR, one entry per CDR3 protein. The sample has hundreds of thousands of distinct CDR3 sequences; about 15% are singletons. Sequencing used blood. These receptors all stem from a woman younger than 30 with Graves' hyperthyroidism.

V is TRBV19 and J is TRBJ2-2; TRBD2 aligns across 12 bases. From germline, CDR1 is LNHDA and CDR2 SQIVND (reference sequence). Trimming cost V 7 bases and J 0 bases; bases outside gene matches: 9. This CDR3 has 18 amino acids. CDR3 region: CASKGGLAGYANTGELFF. DNA for the CDR3: TGTGCCAGTAAGGGTGGACTAGCGGGGTACGCGAACACCGGGGAGCTGTTTTTT.

The V gene is TRBV15, the J gene TRBJ2-1, with 8 bases lining up with TRBD2. With 1 base clipped from V and 0 bases from J, the junction kept 2 bases outside the gene matches. Germline V gene lookup returns CDR1 LNHNV and CDR2 YYDKDF (reference sequence). The CDR3 is 16 residues long. The CDR3 reads CATSRGLASSYNEQFF. The CDR3 coding sequence is TGTGCCACCAGCAGAGGACTAGCGAGCTCCTACAATGAGCAGTTCTTC.

The chain combines TRBV9 with TRBJ2-1; 9 nucleotides line up with TRBD2. The CDR3 sequence is 16 residues long. Germline V gene sequence: CDR1 SGDLS, CDR2 YYNGEE. Trimming cost V 0 bases and J 4 bases; bases outside gene matches: 5. CDR3 nucleotides: TGTGCCAGCAGCGTAGGTGGCGGGAGGGCATACAATGAGCAGTTCTTC. Translated: CASSVGGGRAYNEQFF.

This clonotype was seen many times. The chain carries TRBV28 and TRBJ1-1; 7 nucleotides align to TRBD1. Per the germline V gene, CDR1 is MDHEN and CDR2 is SYDVKM. This CDR3 contains 14 residues. With 6 bases clipped from V and 11 bases from J, the junction kept 15 bases outside the gene matches. The CDR3 sequence is CASRGGRGSAWAFF. In DNA form, the CDR3 reads TGTGCCAGCAGAGGGGGCAGGGGCTCCGCCTGGGCTTTCTTT.

On this clonotype: Given the absence of the conserved phenylalanine or tryptophan at the CDR3 end, a read error is likely. The chain employs TRBV7-6 and TRBJ2-2, with 14 bases that match TRBD2. V lost 4 bases to trimming and J lost 0 bases; unmatched junction nucleotides: 10. Germline V gene data show CDR1 as SGHVS and CDR2 as FNYEAQ. The CDR3 is 20 residues long. In DNA form, the CDR3 reads TGTGCCAGCAGCTCCCTGGGGGGACTAGCGGGAGTGGCGAACACCGGGGAGCTGTTTTTA. This encodes CASSSLGGLAGVANTGELFL.

This sequence joins TRBV15 and TRBJ2-1; D possibly corresponds to TRBD2 (6 bases). The CDR3 contains 15 residues. Trimming removed 0 bases from V and 7 bases from J, with 13 bases in between. The V gene's germline CDR1 is LNHNV and CDR2 YYDKDF (reference sequence). In DNA, the CDR3 is TGTGCCACCAGCAGAGAGTTTAGCGGCCCGAATGAGCAGTTCTTC. Translated, it gives CATSREFSGPNEQFF.

This clonotype has a count of ten or more. The chain couples TRBV20-1 to TRBJ1-4; D is perhaps TRBD1 (6 bases). Trimming stripped 5 bases from V and 3 bases from J, with 19 bases between. The CDR3 is 16 amino acids. Germline-derived CDR1 and CDR2 are DFQATT and SNEGSKA (reference sequence). CDR3 nucleotides: TGCAGTGCTCCCTCTCCGTCGGGGGCAGCTAATGAAAAACTGTTTTTT. Translated: CSAPSPSGAANEKLFF.

Ten or more counts support this clonotype. The chain links TRBV5-1 to TRBJ1-1; D is undetermined. Per the germline V gene, CDR1 is SGHRS and CDR2 is YFSETQ. The length of the CDR3 is 15 residues. Trimming removed 4 bases at V and 2 bases at J, with 15 bases between. The CDR3 DNA follows: TGCGCCAGCAGCCCCACAACCCCCCTTAACACTGAAGCTTTCTTT. This codes for CASSPTTPLNTEAFF. Drawing the rest from reference TRBV5-1 and TRBJ1-1, the complete variable domain is KAGVTQTPRYLIKTRGQQVTLSCSPISGHRSVSWYQQTPGQGLQFLFEYFSETQRNKGNFPGRFSGRQFSNSRSEMNVSTLELGDSALYLCASSPTTPLNTEAFFGQGTRLTVV.

In this sample, this clonotype turned up a few times. The chain combines TRBV7-3 with TRBJ1-2; 11 positions agree with TRBD1. The length of the CDR3 is 16 residues. Trimming cost V 5 bases and J 3 bases; bases outside gene matches: 8. Germline V gene data show CDR1 as SGHTA and CDR2 as FQGTGA. CDR3 nucleotide sequence: TGTGCCAGCAGCCCGGGGGGGACAGGGGGTTACTATGGCTACACCTTC. The encoded protein is CASSPGGTGGYYGYTF.

This clonotype was recorded many times. The chain is built from TRBV11-2 and TRBJ2-1, with 9 bases identical to TRBD2. This CDR3 spans 15 amino acids. CDR1 is SGHAT, CDR2 FQNNGV, per germline. V shed 5 bases, J shed 4 bases, and the junction held 6 bases outside the gene matches. The CDR3 here is CASSPSGVGYNEQFF. CDR3 in DNA: TGTGCCAGCAGCCCTAGCGGGGTGGGGTACAATGAGCAGTTCTTC.

This clonotype was detected only a few times. The CDR3, as DNA: TGTGCCAGCAGTTCAATTCAGGGGAATAGCTATGGCTACACCTTC. It is translated as CASSSIQGNSYGYTF. J is TRBJ1-2 and V is TRBV28; a weak D match, TRBD1 (6 bases). Germline loops: CDR1 MDHEN, CDR2 SYDVKM. The CDR3 length is 15 residues. V shed 4 bases and J shed 4 bases, with 16 bases lying between them.

The chain recombines TRBV30 with TRBJ1-5; D not certain. Per germline, CDR1 GTSNPN and CDR2 SVGIG (reference sequence). V lost 0 bases and J lost 4, with 10 bases in between. The CDR3 consists of 14 residues. CDR3 in DNA: TGTGCCTGGAGTGTAAGGAGGGCTAATCAGCCCCAGCATTTT. It codes for CAWSVRRANQPQHF. Complete variable domain (other parts from reference TRBV30 and TRBJ1-5): SQTIHQWPATLVQPVGSPLSLECTVEGTSNPNLYWYRQAAGRGLQLLFYSVGIGQISSEVPQNLSASRPQDRQFILSSKKLLLSDSGFYLCAWSVRRANQPQHFGDGTRLSIL.

This clonotype was seen more than once but under ten times. This chain uses TRBV7-9 with TRBJ2-7, with 9 bases lining up with TRBD2. The V and J ends lost 5 bases and 2 bases, in that order; junction bases with no gene match: 10. This CDR3 contains 16 residues. Germline CDR1 and CDR2: SEHNR and FQNEAQ (reference sequence). DNA for the CDR3: TGTGCCAGCAGCGGACCCCCAGCGGGAGGTCCCTACGAGCAGTACTTC. The encoded protein is CASSGPPAGGPYEQYF.

There are many counts of this clonotype. J is TRBJ1-1 and V is TRBV5-6, with a tentative D call TRBD1 (6 bases). CDR3 length: 14 residues. Looked up from germline, CDR1 is SGHDT and CDR2 is YYEEEE. The V end lost 2 bases, the J end lost 6 bases, and 14 bases lay between the germline ends. The CDR3 bases are TGTGCCAGCAGCTTCGTACAGGGAAGGTCTGAAGCTTTCTTT. Translating it yields CASSFVQGRSEAFF.

This clonotype occurred many times. The gene calls are TRBV18 and TRBJ1-1; TRBD1 is a possible D gene (6 bases). V lost 3 bases to trimming and J lost 8 bases, with 10 bases between them. Germline loops: CDR1 KGHSH, CDR2 LQKENI. The CDR3 sequence is 12 residues long. The CDR3 reads CASSPGTSEAFF. CDR3 nucleotide sequence: TGTGCCAGCTCACCGGGGACATCGGAAGCTTTCTTT.

There are many counts of this clonotype. The genes are TRBV20-1 and TRBJ2-1, with 9 bases lining up with TRBD2. Germline assignment: CDR1 DFQATT and CDR2 SNEGSKA (reference sequence). This CDR3 has 15 amino acids. The V gene end was trimmed by 0 bases and the J gene end by 3 bases; junction bases not matched to a gene: 3. The CDR3 bases are TGCAGTGCTAGAGATAGACTAGCGGTCTACAATGAGCAGTTCTTC. This encodes CSARDRLAVYNEQFF.

The rearrangement joins TRBV20-1 to TRBJ2-5; no clear D. The CDR3 extends over 15 amino acids. Per the germline V gene, CDR1 is DFQATT and CDR2 is SNEGSKA (reference sequence). V shed 0 bases and J shed 0 bases, with 11 bases lying between them. The CDR3 reads CSARELTGYQETQYF. CDR3 DNA sequence: TGCAGTGCTAGAGAACTGACTGGGTACCAAGAGACCCAGTACTTC.

The chain has TRBV5-4 and TRBJ2-1, with 9 bases matching TRBD2. CDR1 is SGHNT, CDR2 YYREEE, per germline (reference sequence). The length of the CDR3 is 16 residues. J was trimmed by 4 bases and V by 0 bases; bases with no gene match: 5. DNA for the CDR3: TGTGCCAGCAGCTTGGCGGCGGGAGGGCGGTACAATGAGCAGTTCTTC. Encoded protein: CASSLAAGGRYNEQFF.

Notes on this clonotype: A clone one base away is much larger, so this may be a read error. The rearrangement joins TRBV13 to TRBJ2-1; TRBD2 matches at 8 bases. Germline V gene data show CDR1 as PRHDT and CDR2 as FYEKMQ (reference sequence). The CDR3 extends over 16 amino acids. The CDR3 DNA reads as TGTGTCAGCAGCATAACTAGCGGTATAATAATTGGGGAGCAGTTCTTC. Amino acid sequence: CVSSITSGIIIGEQFF.

This clonotype was seen only a few times. The rearrangement uses TRBV9 and TRBJ2-5, with TRBD2 matching 13 bases. In germline, CDR1 is SGDLS, CDR2 YYNGEE. The CDR3 runs 16 residues. With 4 bases clipped from V and 5 bases from J, the junction kept 8 bases outside the gene matches. The CDR3 DNA follows: TGTGCCAGCAGCCCTGGACTAGCGGGAGTCTGGGAGACCCAGTACTTC. This sequence encodes CASSPGLAGVWETQYF.

In DNA, the CDR3 is TGTGCCAGCAGTGCCGGGACTAGCGGGAGCCTTTACAATGAGCAGTTCTTC. This gives the protein CASSAGTSGSLYNEQFF. The chain recombines TRBV2 with TRBJ2-1; 14 bases map to TRBD2. Germline assignment: CDR1 SNHLY and CDR2 FYNNEI. V lost 4 bases and J lost 4; bases outside the gene matches: 6. CDR3 length: 17 amino acids.